A single sample gave rise to the 3 T cell receptor beta chains below, sequenced in a study of immune heterogeneity within non-small cell lung tumors. Per sample, around 600 ng of bulk tumor genomic DNA was the template used. Widely spaced biopsies, several per primary tumor, were obtained at surgery. Patients went through curative surgery, and their non-small cell lung cancer was untreated and newly diagnosed. The TCR beta CDR3 region was amplified by multiplex PCR employing 32 V and 13 J primers. Each CDR3 protein is one row after TCRdb ran MiXCR on the multiplex PCR reads. Here the sample spans about 3,200 distinct CDR3 sequences, approximately 21% being singletons. The material sequenced was lung tumor tissue. Every receptor here comes from a man aged 60 to 75 with non-small cell lung cancer.

With regard to this clonotype: A much larger clone differs from this one at a single base, so this may be a read error. This chain joins TRBV6-5 and TRBJ2-3; TRBD2 matches 7 bases. Germline V gene sequence: CDR1 MNHEY, CDR2 SVGAGI. CDR3 length equals 15 residues. CDR3 amino acids: CASSHSSSGSDTQYF. The CDR3 DNA reads TGTGCCAGCAGTCACTCAAGTAGCGGGTCAGATACGCAGTATTTT.

This clonotype was counted at least ten times. This rearrangement joins TRBV5-1 to TRBJ1-4; no clear D gene. CDR1 is SGHRS, CDR2 YFSETQ, per germline. The CDR3 is 14 residues long. The V and J ends lost 0 bases and 10 bases respectively, with 13 bases between them. CDR3 nucleotides: TGCGCCAGCAGCTTGGCCTCGAAGGGCGGAAAACTGTTTTTT. Amino acids: CASSLASKGGKLFF.

By frequency in the sample, this clonotype is medium-sized (0.01 to 0.1%). The J gene is TRBJ2-7, the V gene TRBV20-1; TRBD2 matches at 8 bases. This CDR3 has 11 amino acids. J was trimmed by 6 bases and V by 6 bases; bases with no gene match: 4. Looked up from germline, CDR1 is DFQATT and CDR2 is SNEGSKA (reference sequence). CDR3 bases: TGCAGTGCCAGGACTAGCCGCGAGCAGTACTTC. Protein product: CSARTSREQYF.